The 10 T cell receptor beta chains presented below share a single source sample, sequenced in a study of lymphopenia after photon versus proton radiotherapy. Measured with immunoSEQ multiplex PCR; TCRdb has only the in-frame clones, and not every one. The sample has about 64,000 clones, roughly nine tenths seen once. Sequences were derived from peripheral blood, sampled from a patient treated with proton-based radiotherapy. The receptors here all came from an elderly man with esophageal cancer.

This chain joins TRBV5-6 and TRBJ2-5, with D unresolved. Germline loops: CDR1 SGHDT, CDR2 YYEEEE. Trimming left V 0 bases short and J 5 bases short, with 8 bases between. This CDR3 is built from 13 residues. The CDR3 nucleotides read TGTGCCAGCAGCTTGGCAGTCTGGGAGACCCAGTACTTC. This codes for CASSLAVWETQYF.

V gene TRBV10-1 combines with J gene TRBJ2-7, with D possibly being TRBD1 or TRBD2 (5 bases each). The CDR3 runs to 15 residues. V shed 3 bases and J shed 2 bases, with 14 bases lying between them. Per germline, CDR1 WNHNN and CDR2 SYGVQD (reference sequence). The CDR3 here is CASSEFGAAAYEQYF. DNA for the CDR3: TGCGCCAGCAGTGAATTCGGGGCAGCAGCCTACGAGCAGTACTTC.

The gene calls are TRBV5-1 and TRBJ2-2; D uncertain. Germline V gene sequence: CDR1 SGHRS, CDR2 YFSETQ. The CDR3 runs 15 residues. The V end was cut by 6 bases, the J end by 0 bases, with 12 bases between. CDR3 amino acids: CASTQRTANTGELFF. Here the CDR3 DNA reads TGCGCCAGCACCCAACGGACGGCGAACACCGGGGAGCTGTTTTTT.

This rearrangement joins TRBV5-6 to TRBJ2-7, with D possibly being TRBD2 (5 bases). Germline V gene lookup returns CDR1 SGHDT and CDR2 YYEEEE. The CDR3 is made up of 13 amino acids. V was cut by 4 bases and J by 1 base, with 9 bases left in between. In nucleotides, the CDR3 is TGTGCCAGCAGCCTTACGGGGTCCTACGAGCAGTACTTC. This sequence encodes CASSLTGSYEQYF.

This chain joins TRBV5-6 and TRBJ1-1, with D unclear. The germline V gene has CDR1 SGHDT and CDR2 YYEEEE. V was trimmed by 0 bases and J by 6 bases, leaving 9 bases between them. This CDR3 contains 13 residues. The CDR3 region is CASSLVSGAEAFF. CDR3 in DNA: TGTGCCAGCAGCTTGGTGTCTGGGGCTGAAGCTTTCTTT. Filled out from reference TRBV5-6 and TRBJ1-1, the complete variable domain reads DAGVTQSPTHLIKTRGQQVTLRCSPKSGHDTVSWYQQALGQGPQFIFQYYEEEERQRGNFPDRFSGHQFPNYSSELNVNALLLGDSALYLCASSLVSGAEAFFGQGTRLTVV.

The chain uses TRBV18 and TRBJ1-3; the D is unclear. CDR1 is KGHSH, CDR2 LQKENI, per germline. V lost 4 bases and J 0 bases, leaving 7 bases between the germline ends. The CDR3 contains 14 residues. This CDR3 reads CASSLGSSGNTIYF. CDR3 sequence (DNA): TGTGCCAGCTCACTGGGGAGCTCTGGAAACACCATATATTTT.

V is TRBV7-9 and J is TRBJ1-1; D is perhaps TRBD1 (6 bases). CDR1 is SEHNR, CDR2 FQNEAQ, per germline (reference sequence). Between the trimmed V and J ends, which lost 11 bases and 0 bases, there was a span of 16 bases. The CDR3 covers 14 residues. The CDR3 DNA reads TGTGCCGGCGAGGGGGGCAGATTGAACACTGAAGCTTTCTTT. Its protein is CAGEGGRLNTEAFF.

This clone is a singleton in its sample. The chain joins TRBV14 to TRBJ2-7, with D possibly matching TRBD1 (6 bases). Looked up from germline, CDR1 is SGHDN and CDR2 is FVKESK. The V end lost 4 bases, the J end lost 1 base, and 8 bases lay between the germline ends. The CDR3 spans 13 residues. CDR3 loop: CASSRTGSYEQYF. In DNA form, the CDR3 reads TGTGCCAGCAGCCGCACAGGGTCCTACGAGCAGTACTTC.

This clone was counted only a few times. This chain links TRBV5-6 with TRBJ1-2, with D unresolved. This CDR3 contains 17 residues. From germline, CDR1 is SGHDT and CDR2 YYEEEE. V gave up 4 bases and J gave up 2 bases, with 21 bases separating them. The CDR3 protein is CASSLYGVGRANYGYTF. The CDR3 DNA is TGTGCCAGCAGCCTATATGGTGTGGGCCGGGCCAACTATGGCTACACCTTC.

This clone was seen once. The rearrangement uses TRBV7-2 and TRBJ1-5; the D gene is possibly TRBD1 (5 bases). The CDR3 contains 15 residues. With 1 base removed from V and 2 bases from J, the gap between germline ends came to 9 bases. Germline V gives CDR1 SGHTA, CDR2 FQGNSA. The chain's CDR3 is CASSLGRGGNQPQHF. CDR3 nucleotide sequence: TGTGCCAGCAGCTTAGGACGGGGGGGCAATCAGCCCCAGCATTTT.